Each of the 21 T cell receptor beta chains below was sequenced from the same sample in a study of blood T cell repertoires in COVID-19. Sequencing used immunoSEQ multiplex PCR; TCRdb keeps in-frame clones, though not all of them. The sample has about 260,000 clones, around 84% seen once. The specimen was PBMCs or T cells enriched from blood (not recorded which). The receptors were sampled from a man aged 25 to 45 with acute COVID-19.

The rearrangement uses TRBV24-1 and TRBJ2-2; TRBD2 might be the D (5 bases). Germline CDR1 is KGHDR and CDR2 is SFDVKD. This CDR3 has 14 amino acids. V lost 1 base and J lost 5, with 7 bases in between. CDR3 nucleotide sequence: TGTGCCACCAGTGATTTTCGGGAAACCGGGGAGCTGTTTTTT. Translating it yields CATSDFRETGELFF.

The chain employs TRBV10-1 and TRBJ2-4, with D possibly TRBD1 on 6 matching bases. This CDR3 spans 15 amino acids. Germline assignment: CDR1 WNHNN and CDR2 SYGVQD (reference sequence). V was pared by 3 bases and J by 6 bases, with 15 bases between. The CDR3 bases are TGCGCCAGCAGTGACACAGGGTCTGGTGGAAACATTCAGTACTTC. Translated, it gives CASSDTGSGGNIQYF.

The J gene is TRBJ1-1, the V gene TRBV6-5, with D maybe TRBD1 (6 bases). V was pared by 6 bases and J by 11 bases, with 25 bases between. The CDR3 covers 15 residues. CDR1 is MNHEY, CDR2 SVGAGI, per germline. As DNA, the CDR3 is TGTGCCAGCAGGATAAGCTCGGGGCAGGGGATTATTGCTTTCTTT. As protein: CASRISSGQGIIAFF.

This clone showed up just once. CDR3 amino acids: CASSYSVADYGYTF. The CDR3 nucleotides are TGTGCCAGCAGTTACTCTGTAGCCGACTATGGCTACACCTTC. V is TRBV6-5 and J is TRBJ1-2; unclear D gene. With 0 bases removed from V and 3 bases from J, the gap between germline ends came to 8 bases. Germline loops: CDR1 MNHEY, CDR2 SVGAGI. The CDR3 spans 14 residues.

The chain recombines TRBV5-6 with TRBJ1-3; D gene uncertain. V gave up 3 bases and J gave up 2 bases, with 15 bases separating them. CDR3 size: 16 residues. CDR1 and CDR2 (germline): SGHDT, YYEEEE. The CDR3 nucleotides read TGTGCCAGCAGCTCCGGGAGTCCATTCCCTGGAAACACCATATATTTT. Its translation is CASSSGSPFPGNTIYF.

The CDR3 here is CASSYSLGEISEKLFF. DNA for the CDR3: TGTGCCAGCAGTTACTCGCTCGGGGAAATCAGTGAAAAACTGTTTTTT. V usage is TRBV6-5 and J usage is TRBJ1-4; D remains unclear. The CDR3 is 16 residues long. Germline loops: CDR1 MNHEY, CDR2 SVGAGI. Trimming took off 0 bases at V and 7 bases at J, with 15 bases between the two ends.

The J gene is TRBJ1-4, the V gene TRBV2; weak D call: TRBD1 (5 bases). CDR1 is SNHLY and CDR2 is FYNNEI in the germline V gene. The CDR3 has 14 amino acids. V lost 4 bases and J 10 bases, leaving 16 bases between the germline ends. CDR3 coding DNA: TGTGCCAGCAGTGTTCAGGGAGGGTCTGTAAAACTGTTTTTT. Its translation: CASSVQGGSVKLFF.

The chain couples TRBV6-5 to TRBJ1-6; a possible D gene is TRBD1 (5 bases). CDR1 and CDR2 from the germline V gene are MNHEY and SVGAGI. V lost 6 bases, J lost 8 bases, and 17 bases lay in between. This CDR3 spans 15 amino acids. Here the CDR3 DNA reads TGTGCCAGCAGCTCCCAGGGAGGGCGGGATTCACCCCTCCACTTT. This encodes CASSSQGGRDSPLHF.

The chain couples TRBV11-2 to TRBJ2-2; D is uncertain. V lost 0 bases to trimming and J lost 6 bases, with 8 bases between them. The germline CDR1 and CDR2 sequences are SGHAT and FQNNGV. The CDR3 extends over 14 amino acids. CDR3 in amino acids: CASSLDHSSGELFF. CDR3 sequence (DNA): TGTGCCAGCAGCTTAGATCACAGCTCCGGGGAGCTGTTTTTT.

The chain is built from TRBV25-1 and TRBJ2-3; no reliable D call. CDR3 length: 11 amino acids. V lost 6 bases and J lost 7, with 8 bases in between. The germline V gene encodes CDR1 MGHDK and CDR2 SYGVNS. The chain's CDR3 is CASRDWHTQYF. In DNA, the CDR3 is TGTGCCAGCAGAGATTGGCATACGCAGTATTTT.

CDR3 protein: CASSQWDSPLPFAYEQYV. For the CDR3, the DNA is TGCGCCAGCAGTCAATGGGACAGTCCCCTACCTTTCGCCTACGAGCAGTACGTC. The V gene is TRBV23-1, the J gene TRBJ2-7, with TRBD1 matching 7 bases. TRBV23-1 is an ORF; its function is uncertain. J gave up 2 bases and V 1 base, and 14 bases lay outside the gene matches. The CDR3 runs 18 residues.

The chain carries TRBV5-5 and TRBJ2-7; TRBD1 is a possible D gene (6 bases). Germline lookup yields CDR1 SGHKS and CDR2 YYEKEE (reference sequence). Deletions cut 0 bases from V and 0 bases from J, with 10 bases between. This CDR3 is built from 15 residues. The CDR3 nucleotides are TGTGCCAGCAGCTTGGAGCCGGACAGCTCCTACGAGCAGTACGTC. Amino acid sequence: CASSLEPDSSYEQYV.

About this clone: One end of the junction is discordant with germline, which a read error may explain. This chain uses TRBV5-1 with TRBJ1-6; D is uncertain. The CDR3 is 16 residues long. Germline assignment: CDR1 SGHRS and CDR2 YFSETQ. CDR3 sequence: CASSLRGTAPDSPLHF. CDR3 sequence (DNA): TGTGCCAGCAGCTTGCGAGGCACGGCGCCGGATTCACCCCTCCACTTT.

At least ten counts were recorded for this clone. The rearrangement uses TRBV6-4 and TRBJ2-6; weak D call: TRBD2 (6 bases). V lost 3 bases and J 0 bases, leaving 6 bases between the germline ends. CDR1 is MRHNA, CDR2 SNTAGT, per germline. There are 15 residues in the CDR3. The DNA for the CDR3 is TGTGCCAGCAGTGAGCGGGGCTCTGGGGCCAACGTCCTGACTTTC. Translating it yields CASSERGSGANVLTF.

The genes are TRBV5-4 and TRBJ2-2; 9 positions match TRBD1. Trimming cost V 4 bases and J 4 bases; bases outside gene matches: 11. The germline CDR1 and CDR2 sequences are SGHNT and YYREEE (reference sequence). The CDR3 sequence is 17 residues long. The CDR3 region has the DNA TGTGCCAGCAGCACCGCCGGGACAGGGCGAAGCACCGGGGAGCTGTTTTTT. It is translated as CASSTAGTGRSTGELFF.

In regard to this clone: An end of the junction differs from the germline gene, which may be a read error. CDR3 in DNA: TGTGCCAGCAGCTTCGGGACAGGGTTGCTTAACACTGAAGCTTTCTTT. Encoded protein: CASSFGTGLLNTEAFF. V is TRBV5-1 and J is TRBJ1-1, with 9 bases lining up with TRBD1. This CDR3 contains 16 residues. Looked up from germline, CDR1 is SGHRS and CDR2 is YFSETQ. Full variable domain (missing parts from reference TRBV5-1 and TRBJ1-1): KAGVTQTPRYLIKTRGQQVTLSCSPISGHRSVSWYQQTPGQGLQFLFEYFSETQRNKGNFPGRFSGRQFSNSRSEMNVSTLELGDSALYLCASSFGTGLLNTEAFFGQGTRLTVV.

The genes are TRBV3-1 (or the pseudogene TRBV3-2) and TRBJ2-1; D is perhaps TRBD1 (6 bases). The V gene's germline CDR1 is LGHDT and CDR2 YNNKEL (reference sequence). CDR3 length equals 15 residues. V was cut by 6 bases and J by 4 bases, with 16 bases left in between. CDR3: CASRGQTPIYNEQFF. DNA of the CDR3: TGTGCCAGCAGGGGACAAACCCCAATATACAATGAGCAGTTCTTC.

This chain links TRBV5-4 with TRBJ2-2; weak D call: TRBD1 (6 bases). Looked up from germline, CDR1 is SGHNT and CDR2 is YYREEE (reference sequence). CDR3 length: 13 residues. V gave up 4 bases and J gave up 6 bases, with 10 bases separating them. The CDR3 sequence: CASSIQGPGELFF. Written as DNA, the CDR3 is TGTGCCAGCAGCATACAGGGCCCCGGGGAGCTGTTTTTT.

This chain connects TRBV4-1 to TRBJ1-5, with D possibly matching TRBD1 (5 bases). Germline loops: CDR1 MGHRA, CDR2 YSYEKL. Trimming took 2 bases from V and 4 from J, leaving 12 bases between them. The CDR3 totals 15 residues. CDR3 loop: CASSQPTQGNQPQHF. The CDR3 DNA reads TGCGCCAGCAGCCAACCGACCCAGGGAAATCAGCCCCAGCATTTT.

This clone was seen a handful of times. This rearrangement joins TRBV28 to TRBJ1-1; TRBD1 matches at 12 bases. Trimming cost V 5 bases and J 4 bases; bases outside gene matches: 5. The length of the CDR3 is 15 residues. Per the germline V gene, CDR1 is MDHEN and CDR2 is SYDVKM. The CDR3, as DNA: TGTGCCAGCAGTGAGGGACAGGGGGCTTTCACTGAAGCTTTCTTT. This gives the protein CASSEGQGAFTEAFF.

CDR3 coding DNA: TGCAGCGTTCCTACGGGACAGACTTATAACTATGGCTACACCTTC. This codes for CSVPTGQTYNYGYTF. V and J are TRBV29-1 and TRBJ1-2, with 7 positions matching TRBD1. There are 15 residues in the CDR3. The V segment lost 5 bases and the J segment 1 base; nucleotides outside the gene matches: 10. Germline V gene lookup returns CDR1 SQVTM and CDR2 ANQGSEA.